This T cell receptor (beta chain) was observed in a study of shared clonotypes between healthy human individuals. Here immunoSEQ multiplex PCR was the method, and the copy in TCRdb shows in-frame clones only, minus some. The top ten clones hold about 1.8% of a sample with around 700,000 clones, about three quarters of them seen once. The CDR3 contains 12 residues. The germline CDR1 and CDR2 sequences are LNHDA and SQIVND (reference sequence). Trimming took off 7 bases at V and 10 bases at J, with 14 bases between the two ends. The sample consisted of memory CD4+ T cells sorted from blood. Subset specified: CD45RA-negative fraction. The genes are TRBV19 and TRBJ1-5; no reliable D call. This sequence originates from a woman aged 25 to 39 in good health. The CDR3 DNA follows: TGTGCCAGTATTGGACCTCACCCCCCCCAGCATTTT. Protein sequence: CASIGPHPPQHF.